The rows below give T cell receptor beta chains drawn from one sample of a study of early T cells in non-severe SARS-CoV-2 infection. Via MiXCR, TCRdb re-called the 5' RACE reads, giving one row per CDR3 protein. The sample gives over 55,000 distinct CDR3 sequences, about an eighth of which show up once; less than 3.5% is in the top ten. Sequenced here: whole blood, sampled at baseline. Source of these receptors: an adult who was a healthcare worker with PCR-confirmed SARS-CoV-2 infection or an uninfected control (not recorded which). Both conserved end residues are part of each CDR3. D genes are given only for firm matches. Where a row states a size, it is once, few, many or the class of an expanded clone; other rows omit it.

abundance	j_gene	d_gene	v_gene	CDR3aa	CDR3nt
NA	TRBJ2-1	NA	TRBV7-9	CASSPARGAAYNEQFF	TGTGCCAGCAGCCCTGCACGGGGGGCCGCTTACAATGAGCAGTTCTTC
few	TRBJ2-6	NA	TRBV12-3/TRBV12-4	CASSASGANVLTF	TGTGCCAGCAGCGCCTCTGGGGCCAACGTCCTGACTTTC
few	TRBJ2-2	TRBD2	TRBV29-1	CSVEVHTSGGVYTGELFF	TGCAGCGTTGAAGTCCACACTAGCGGGGGGGTGTACACCGGGGAGCTGTTTTTT
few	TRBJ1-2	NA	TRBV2	CASNQGIYGYTF	TGTGCCAGCAATCAAGGGATTTACGGCTACACCTTC
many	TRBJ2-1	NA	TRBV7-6	CASSLARGGAKYNEQFF	TGTGCCAGCAGCTTAGCGAGGGGGGGCGCAAAGTACAATGAGCAGTTCTTC
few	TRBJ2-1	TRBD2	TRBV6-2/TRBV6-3	CASSYSTPIAGGFEQFF	TGTGCCAGCAGTTACTCGACCCCAATAGCGGGGGGGTTTGAGCAGTTCTTC
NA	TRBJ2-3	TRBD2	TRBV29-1	CSVDPTRLAGTDTQYF	TGCAGCGTTGATCCCACCAGACTAGCGGGGACAGATACGCAGTATTTT
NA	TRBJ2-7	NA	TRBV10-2	CASLGTAPYEQYF	TGCGCCAGCCTAGGGACGGCTCCCTACGAGCAGTACTTC
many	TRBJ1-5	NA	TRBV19	CASSILAGQPQHF	TGTGCCAGTAGCATCCTGGCCGGTCAGCCCCAGCATTTT
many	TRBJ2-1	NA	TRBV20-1	CSASVTYGYNEQFF	TGCAGTGCTAGCGTCACATACGGGTACAATGAGCAGTTCTTC
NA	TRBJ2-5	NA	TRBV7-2	CASSPGVWRGQETQYF	TGTGCCAGCAGCCCAGGGGTCTGGCGGGGACAAGAGACCCAGTACTTC
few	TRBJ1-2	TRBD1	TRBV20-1	CSARPGTENYGYTF	TGCAGTGCTAGGCCCGGGACAGAGAACTATGGCTACACCTTC
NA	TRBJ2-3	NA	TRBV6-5	CASSYALCTDTQYF	TGTGCCAGCAGTTATGCGTTATGCACAGATACGCAGTATTTT
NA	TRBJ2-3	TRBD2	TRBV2	CASSYHSGPDSTDTQYF	TGTGCCAGCAGCTACCATAGCGGGCCCGATAGCACAGATACGCAGTATTTT
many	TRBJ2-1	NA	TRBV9	CASSGHRYEQFF	TGTGCCAGCAGCGGGCACAGATACGAGCAGTTCTTC
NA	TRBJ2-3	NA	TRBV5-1	CASREKRTDTQYF	TGCGCCAGCAGAGAGAAGCGCACAGATACGCAGTATTTT
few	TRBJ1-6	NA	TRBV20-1	CSARPTGAPLHF	TGCAGTGCTAGACCGACCGGGGCACCCCTCCACTTT
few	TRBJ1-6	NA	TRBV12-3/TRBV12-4	CASKSRGRGYNSPLHF	TGTGCCAGCAAATCAAGGGGCCGGGGATATAATTCACCCCTCCACTTT
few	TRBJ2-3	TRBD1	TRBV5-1	CASSSSPLGQTTDTQYF	TGCGCCAGCAGCTCATCCCCCTTGGGACAGACCACAGATACGCAGTATTTT
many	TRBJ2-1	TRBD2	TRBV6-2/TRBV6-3	CASRAGVHYNEQFF	TGTGCCAGCAGAGCGGGGGTCCACTACAATGAGCAGTTCTTC
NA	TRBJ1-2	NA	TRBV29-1	CSVAQQGSNGYTF	TGCAGCGTTGCCCAACAGGGTAGCAATGGCTACACCTTC
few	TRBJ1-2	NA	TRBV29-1	CSARADVEAGTF	TGCAGCGCCCGTGCTGACGTGGAGGCAGGGACCTTC
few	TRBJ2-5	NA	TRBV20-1	CSARSLGGLQTQYF	TGCAGTGCTAGATCCCTCGGGGGGCTGCAGACCCAGTACTTC
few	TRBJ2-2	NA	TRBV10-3	CAIKRAYTGELFF	TGTGCCATCAAGCGGGCTTACACCGGGGAGCTGTTTTTT
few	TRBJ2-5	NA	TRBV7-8	CASSLYPGRLQETQYF	TGTGCCAGCAGCTTATACCCGGGACGGTTACAAGAGACCCAGTACTTC